These 26 T cell receptor beta chains were sequenced from one sample in a study of beta chain features in type 1 diabetes. Investigators reverse transcribed all isolated RNA, so they sequenced expressed TCRB transcripts. Method: immunoSEQ multiplex PCR; TCRdb's copy keeps in-frame clones and lacks some. The table shows roughly 140,000 clones, with roughly 7.2% occurring only once. The sample was central memory CD4+ T cells from blood. These receptors came from a woman in her twenties or thirties in good health.

This clone was detected only a few times. The chain joins TRBV23-1 to TRBJ1-2, with 8 bases identical to TRBD1. TRBV23-1 is an open reading frame, and its role is uncertain. CDR3 length equals 17 residues. J gave up 3 bases and V 4 bases, and 13 bases lay outside the gene matches. This CDR3 is CASSLADRDRKDYGYTF. The CDR3, as DNA: TGCGCCAGCAGTCTCGCAGACCGGGACAGGAAGGACTATGGCTACACCTTC.

This chain joins TRBV28 and TRBJ2-7, with D tentatively TRBD1 (6 bases). Germline assignment: CDR1 MDHEN and CDR2 SYDVKM. V lost 8 bases and J lost 5, with 22 bases in between. This CDR3 has 15 amino acids. CDR3 loop: CASDRPGRGGDEQYF. The CDR3 DNA reads as TGTGCCAGCGATAGACCCGGCAGGGGCGGTGACGAGCAGTACTTC.

This clone appeared a few times. This sequence joins TRBV7-2 and TRBJ2-4, with 12 bases matching TRBD1. The CDR3 is made up of 16 amino acids. Trimming cost V 5 bases and J 7 bases; bases outside gene matches: 9. Germline V gene data show CDR1 as SGHTA and CDR2 as FQGNSA. The DNA for the CDR3 is TGTGCCAGCAGCACGGGACAGGGGGCATATCGGAACATTCAGTACTTC. This gives the protein CASSTGQGAYRNIQYF.

The chain employs TRBV30 and TRBJ2-4; 9 positions match TRBD2. The V gene's germline CDR1 is GTSNPN and CDR2 SVGIG (reference sequence). The trim removed 0 bases at V and 6 bases at J, leaving 15 bases unmatched. This CDR3 is built from 18 residues. CDR3 bases: TGTGCCTGGAGTGTAGGGTTAGTGGGTAGCGGGAGTAGAAACATTCAGTACTTC. Translated: CAWSVGLVGSGSRNIQYF.

The rearrangement links TRBV5-4 to TRBJ2-2; perhaps TRBD2 as D (6 bases). Germline V gives CDR1 SGHNT, CDR2 YYREEE (reference sequence). The CDR3 consists of 17 residues. With 4 bases removed from V and 5 bases from J, the gap between germline ends came to 21 bases. The DNA of the CDR3 is TGTGCCAGCAGCACCGGAAGTCGGGCGGGAAGGACCGGGGAGCTGTTTTTT. Protein product: CASSTGSRAGRTGELFF.

The V and J genes are TRBV7-2 and TRBJ1-6; D is undetermined. The CDR3 is 11 amino acids. Germline loops: CDR1 SGHTA, CDR2 FQGNSA. Trimming removed 5 bases from V and 14 bases from J, with 10 bases in between. CDR3: CASSPGGSLHF. In DNA form, the CDR3 reads TGTGCCAGCAGCCCGGGAGGTTCCCTCCACTTT.

This clone was detected a few times. Other DNA sequences in the same sample also yield this CDR3. The chain carries TRBV7-2 and TRBJ2-2, with D unresolved. Germline loops: CDR1 SGHTA, CDR2 FQGNSA. Trimming pared 3 bases from V and 5 bases from J, leaving 4 bases between. The CDR3 totals 12 residues. DNA for the CDR3: TGTGCCAGCAGCTTTACTACCGGGGAGCTGTTTTTT. It encodes CASSFTTGELFF.

The chain recombines TRBV6-1 with TRBJ1-5; D call uncertain. The V gene's germline CDR1 is MNHNS and CDR2 SASEGT. The CDR3 runs to 15 residues. The V end was cut by 6 bases, the J end by 3 bases, with 15 bases between. CDR3 amino acids: CASREYIGFNQPQHF. CDR3 coding DNA: TGTGCCAGCAGGGAGTACATCGGGTTCAATCAGCCCCAGCATTTT.

This clone was picked up a small number of times. The gene calls are TRBV7-2 and TRBJ2-3; 7 bases line up with TRBD1. The CDR3 spans 16 residues. Unmatched junction bases numbered 10, after V lost 5 bases and J lost 2 bases. Germline-derived CDR1 and CDR2 are SGHTA and FQGNSA. The DNA of the CDR3 is TGTGCCAGCAGCCCTACGGGACAGCTAAACACAGATACGCAGTATTTT. Residues: CASSPTGQLNTDTQYF.

The chain carries TRBV13 and TRBJ1-1; a possible D gene is TRBD1 (5 bases). The CDR3 contains 13 residues. V lost 1 base and J 4 bases, leaving 7 bases between the germline ends. CDR1 is PRHDT and CDR2 is FYEKMQ in the germline V gene (reference sequence). CDR3 residues: CASSLATATEAFF. The CDR3 DNA follows: TGTGCCAGCAGCTTAGCGACAGCCACTGAAGCTTTCTTT.

This clone was picked up many times. The chain combines TRBV7-9 with TRBJ2-5, with TRBD2 matching over 13 bases. From germline, CDR1 is SEHNR and CDR2 FQNEAQ (reference sequence). The CDR3 is 13 amino acids. The CDR3 is CGTSGSRQETQYF. The CDR3 nucleotides read TGTGGGACTAGCGGGAGCCGACAAGAGACCCAGTACTTC.

V and J are TRBV5-8 and TRBJ2-7; 8 bases map to TRBD2. This CDR3 region has 16 residues. The V gene's germline CDR1 is SGHTS and CDR2 YDEGEE. Trimming at V came to 5 bases and at J to 6 bases, leaving 16 bases not matched to a gene. CDR3 residues: CASSTLSGRGGIEQYF. The CDR3 DNA sequence: TGTGCCAGCAGTACCCTAAGCGGGAGAGGCGGTATCGAGCAGTACTTC.

This clone was detected a few times. The CDR3 is CASSAEDGNLSPLHF. Written as DNA, the CDR3 is TGTGCCAGCAGCGCGGAGGACGGGAACCTTTCACCCCTCCACTTT. This chain links TRBV9 with TRBJ1-6; no reliable D call. CDR3 size: 15 residues. Trimming left V 3 bases short and J 9 bases short, with 16 bases between. Germline V CDR1 and CDR2: SGDLS, YYNGEE.

This clone was picked up a small number of times. This chain uses TRBV2 with TRBJ2-3, with D possibly TRBD2 on 6 matching bases. The CDR3 runs 14 residues. V lost 6 bases to trimming and J lost 1 base, with 11 bases between them. Per germline, CDR1 SNHLY and CDR2 FYNNEI. CDR3 in DNA: TGTGCCAGCAGGGGGAGGATCGGCACAGATACGCAGTATTTT. Protein sequence: CASRGRIGTDTQYF.

This clone was picked up many times. The chain employs TRBV14 and TRBJ2-2; D is uncertain. Germline assignment: CDR1 SGHDN and CDR2 FVKESK. The V and J ends lost 3 bases and 4 bases respectively, with 9 bases between them. CDR3 length: 14 residues. The CDR3 sequence: CASSQNLVTGELFF. In DNA, the CDR3 is TGTGCCAGCAGCCAGAACTTGGTCACCGGGGAGCTGTTTTTT.

The chain links TRBV7-3 to TRBJ1-1, with 8 bases fitting TRBD1. Per germline, CDR1 SGHTA and CDR2 FQGTGA. The CDR3 loop spans 13 amino acids. The V gene end was trimmed by 3 bases and the J gene end by 4 bases; junction bases not matched to a gene: 1. Here the CDR3 DNA reads TGTGCCAGCAGCTTCACAGGGGGCACTGAAGCTTTCTTT. Amino acid sequence: CASSFTGGTEAFF. Supplemented by reference TRBV7-3 and TRBJ1-1, the full variable domain reads GAGVSQTPSNKVTEKGKYVELRCDPISGHTALYWYRQSLGQGPEFLIYFQGTGAADDSGLPNDRFFAVRPEGSVSTLKIQRTERGDSAVYLCASSFTGGTEAFFGQGTRLTVV.

This clone was seen a few times. CDR3 amino acids: CASSLGLAGDDEQFF. The DNA of the CDR3 is TGTGCCAGCAGCTTAGGACTAGCGGGAGACGATGAGCAGTTCTTC. This sequence joins TRBV11-3 and TRBJ2-1; 12 nucleotides align to TRBD2. The CDR3 has 15 residues. Germline trimming cut 1 base from V and 8 bases from J; bases unmatched to any gene: 3. Germline CDR1 reads SGHNT; CDR2 reads YENEEA.

The genes are TRBV28 and TRBJ2-3; 7 bases line up with TRBD2. The V segment lost 5 bases and the J segment 4 bases; nucleotides outside the gene matches: 9. Per germline, CDR1 MDHEN and CDR2 SYDVKM. This CDR3 comprises 15 residues. The CDR3 bases are TGTGCCAGCAGTAGGTCTGCGGGAGTGCCAGATACGCAGTATTTT. This gives the protein CASSRSAGVPDTQYF.

The CDR3 DNA sequence: TGTGCCATCAGTGAGTCGACTAGCGTACAAGAGACCCAGTACTTC. This codes for CAISESTSVQETQYF. The chain recombines TRBV10-3 with TRBJ2-5; TRBD2 matches at 8 bases. There are 15 residues in the CDR3. V lost 0 bases and J lost 2; bases outside the gene matches: 2. Germline loops: CDR1 ENHRY, CDR2 SYGVKD.

The chain carries TRBV18 and TRBJ1-5, with unresolved D. The germline CDR1 and CDR2 sequences are KGHSH and LQKENI. Between the trimmed V and J ends, which lost 2 bases and 5 bases, there was a span of 19 bases. The CDR3 is 17 residues long. The CDR3 is CASSPFTPWEIYQPQHF. The CDR3 coding sequence is TGTGCCAGCTCACCATTTACCCCCTGGGAGATTTATCAGCCCCAGCATTTT.

This clone was detected a few times. The rearrangement uses TRBV27 and TRBJ1-2; perhaps TRBD1 as D (6 bases). V was cut by 5 bases and J by 6 bases, with 16 bases left in between. The CDR3 length is 14 residues. The germline V gene encodes CDR1 MNHEY and CDR2 SMNVEV (reference sequence). The CDR3 loop is CASSAYRDSDGYTF. The CDR3 coding sequence is TGTGCCAGCAGTGCATACAGGGATTCGGATGGCTACACCTTC.

Many counts were recorded for this clone. This chain links TRBV4-3 with TRBJ2-1; D is perhaps TRBD2 (5 bases). Per the germline V gene, CDR1 is LGHNA and CDR2 is YSLEER. There are 13 residues in the CDR3. Trimming took off 1 base at V and 6 bases at J, with 7 bases between the two ends. The CDR3 region is CASSQGLPNEQFF. CDR3 DNA: TGCGCCAGCAGCCAAGGACTACCCAATGAGCAGTTCTTC.

The table lists this clone with many counts. This chain joins TRBV5-1 and TRBJ2-1; 14 nucleotides align to TRBD2. The CDR3 spans 16 residues. Looked up from germline, CDR1 is SGHRS and CDR2 is YFSETQ. V shed 4 bases and J 5 bases; nucleotides not matched to a gene: 5. This CDR3 is CASSTETSGRDNEQFF. The CDR3 coding sequence is TGCGCCAGCAGCACCGAGACTAGCGGGAGGGACAATGAGCAGTTCTTC.

J is TRBJ1-1 and V is TRBV18, with D perhaps matching TRBD1 (6 bases). CDR1 is KGHSH, CDR2 LQKENI, per germline. The CDR3 sequence is 17 residues long. V lost 0 bases and J lost 1, with 15 bases in between. The CDR3 is CASSPPGAGAANTEAFF. CDR3 DNA sequence: TGTGCCAGCTCACCACCGGGGGCTGGAGCGGCGAACACTGAAGCTTTCTTT.

The chain uses TRBV7-9 and TRBJ2-2; 8 positions agree with TRBD2. CDR1 SEHNR and CDR2 FQNEAQ come from the germline V gene (reference sequence). Losses at the gene ends were 4 bases for V and 3 bases for J; bases not matched to a gene: 1. There are 14 residues in the CDR3. CDR3 in DNA: TGTGCCAGCAGCTCAGCGGGAGACACCGGGGAGCTGTTTTTT. Translating gives CASSSAGDTGELFF.

The chain recombines TRBV2 with TRBJ2-5; TRBD1 matches 8 bases. The germline V gene encodes CDR1 SNHLY and CDR2 FYNNEI. The CDR3 is 14 amino acids. After removal of 6 bases from V and 2 bases from J, the junction contained 5 bases not matched to a gene. CDR3 nucleotides: TGTGCCAGCAGCCTGGGGACAGGACAAGAGACCCAGTACTTC. As protein: CASSLGTGQETQYF.